This T cell receptor (beta chain) was identified during a study of blood T cell repertoires in COVID-19. Across the whole study: From the United States, Italy and Spain came samples of acute and convalescent COVID-19. Sample material is recorded as cDNA or gDNA derived from T cells, B-cell-depleted T cells, or PBMCs.

V was clipped by 0 bases and J by 5 bases, with 18 bases between them. This CDR3 has 18 residues. Germline V gives CDR1 SGHRS, CDR2 YFSETQ. Original processing methods: Nucleated cell number was recorded as an estimate derived from reference gene primer amplification. Clones were sequenced by immunoSEQ multiplex PCR, and TCRdb holds only the in-frame ones, with some missing. That table gives V, J and clone size, and the DNA gave D and trimming. The data show about 49,000 clones, approximately 93% seen once. Those enrolled in Seattle joined during active infection and were followed longitudinally afterward.

The J gene is TRBJ1-6, the V gene TRBV5-1; a weak D match, TRBD1 (5 bases). The sequence was collected from a man in his sixties with COVID-19, enrolled during active disease. Sample: peripheral blood. The CDR3 sequence: CASSLEVRPGQNNSPLHF. The CDR3 region has the DNA TGCGCCAGCAGCTTGGAGGTTCGGCCAGGGCAGAATAATTCACCCCTCCACTTT.